Listed below are T cell receptor beta chains from one sample, sequenced in a study of cytomegalovirus exposure and HLA in healthy donors. Clones were sequenced by immunoSEQ multiplex PCR, and TCRdb holds only the in-frame ones, with some missing. The specimen's table records some 75,000 clones. The source material was PBMCs. The source is a female donor in good health and CMV-seropositive. Both conserved end residues are trimmed from each CDR3. A D gene is named only where the DNA matches it firmly.

TRBJ2-4 TRBV11-2 TRBD2 ASSSGLAGKVNIQY
TRBJ1-2 TRBV19 TRBD1 ASRDSSNYGYT
TRBJ2-7 TRBV7-8 . ASSQSGGLEYEQY
TRBJ2-1 TRBV9 TRBD2 ATIALAGALPSSYNEQF
TRBJ1-5 TRBV7-3 . ASSSQQDNQPQH
TRBJ2-1 TRBV6-5 TRBD2 ASSYKSGGSEQF
TRBJ2-1 TRBV5-4 TRBD2 ASSLAGGLADNEQF
TRBJ2-2 TRBV6-1 . AVRQAGLNTGELF
TRBJ1-6 TRBV28 . ASRDISYNSPLH
TRBJ2-7 TRBV6-5 . ASKGSQASHEQY
TRBJ2-3 TRBV9 . ASSVGSSRDTQY
TRBJ1-2 TRBV5-1 TRBD1 ASNRDRGANYGYT
TRBJ2-7 TRBV9 TRBD2 ASSARSGSPSYEQY